A single sample gave rise to the 20 T cell receptor beta chains below, sequenced in a study of T cells in Graves' hyperthyroidism and ophthalmopathy (dated by TCRdb to the late 2010s). The library was produced with multiplex PCR. Reads for this sample came from an Illumina HiSeq 2000. Amplification of TCR beta CDR3 regions was carried out from RNA transcripts. A first-round RT-PCR of the TCR CDR3 used the HTBI primer set with the Qiagen OneStep RT-PCR kit. Through fastp at Q25 and MiXCR, TCRdb rebuilt clones from the public reads, retaining in-frame beta chains. CDR3 protein sequences are deduplicated, and each keeps its most common genes and DNA. This sample has under 700,000 distinct CDR3 sequences in its table, and 35% to 55% of those were observed once. 6.5% to 9% of the sample goes to the ten largest clones. The sample comprised peripheral blood or thyroid tissue (not recorded which). Receptors originate from a woman aged 18-35 years with Graves' hyperthyroidism. Donor details come from another sample of the same person, matched by shared clones.

The chain joins TRBV20-1 to TRBJ2-3, with D possibly being TRBD1 (5 bases). V was pared by 6 bases and J by 6 bases, with 13 bases between. The CDR3 extends over 12 amino acids. CDR1 and CDR2 (germline): DFQATT, SNEGSKA (reference sequence). CDR3 loop: CSAGPVRDTQYF. CDR3 sequence (DNA): TGCAGTGCGGGGCCAGTAAGGGATACGCAGTATTTT.

Details on this clonotype: This could be a read error, since a much larger clone is one nucleotide away. Since no conserved phenylalanine or tryptophan closes the CDR3, a read error is the likely cause. The J gene is TRBJ2-5, the V gene TRBV10-3; 7 bases are a match to TRBD2. Germline assignment: CDR1 ENHRY and CDR2 SYGVKD. The CDR3 extends over 14 amino acids. J lost 5 bases, V lost 3 bases, and 6 bases had no gene match. CDR3 in amino acids: CAISDGLVRETQYL. The CDR3, as DNA: TGTGCCATCAGTGACGGACTAGTACGGGAGACCCAGTACCTC.

V usage is TRBV29-1 and J usage is TRBJ1-1; 12 nucleotides match TRBD1. The CDR3 length is 15 residues. V gave up 4 bases and J gave up 1 base; unmatched junction bases: 4. Germline V gene data show CDR1 as SQVTM and CDR2 as ANQGSEA. CDR3 sequence: CSVVPGQGANTEAFF. The CDR3 coding sequence is TGCAGCGTTGTCCCGGGACAGGGGGCGAACACTGAAGCTTTCTTT.

This clonotype was observed at least ten times. V is TRBV29-1 and J is TRBJ1-1, with 11 nucleotides matching TRBD1. The CDR3 spans 13 residues. The V segment lost 1 base and the J segment 5 bases; nucleotides outside the gene matches: 0. Germline V gives CDR1 SQVTM, CDR2 ANQGSEA. CDR3 amino acids: CSVEGDRGTEAFF. Here the CDR3 DNA reads TGCAGCGTTGAAGGGGACAGGGGGACTGAAGCTTTCTTT. Drawing the rest from reference TRBV29-1 and TRBJ1-1, the complete variable domain is SAVISQKPSRDICQRGTSLTIQCQVDSQVTMMFWYRQQPGQSLTLIATANQGSEATYESGFVIDKFPISRPNLTFSTLTVSNMSPEDSSIYLCSVEGDRGTEAFFGQGTRLTVV.

V usage is TRBV7-9 and J usage is TRBJ2-2; no clear D gene. The germline V gene encodes CDR1 SEHNR and CDR2 FQNEAQ (reference sequence). V was pared by 5 bases and J by 1 base, with 11 bases between. CDR3 length: 15 amino acids. CDR3: CASSQEYWNTGELFF. The CDR3 DNA sequence: TGTGCCAGCAGCCAAGAATACTGGAACACCGGGGAGCTGTTTTTT.

This clonotype was seen only a few times. The chain recombines TRBV10-2 with TRBJ1-3; maybe TRBD1 (5 bases). V was cut by 6 bases and J by 0 bases, with 12 bases left in between. Germline CDR1 and CDR2: WSHSY and SAAADI. This CDR3 has 15 amino acids. The CDR3 is CASSRQSYSGNTIYF. DNA of the CDR3: TGCGCCAGCAGCCGACAGTCCTACTCTGGAAACACCATATATTTT.

This clonotype was detected ten times or more. The chain carries TRBV2 and TRBJ1-6, with a tentative D call TRBD1 (5 bases). Trimming shortened V by 2 bases and J by 9 bases, and 14 bases separated the two germline ends. The CDR3 consists of 15 residues. CDR1 is SNHLY, CDR2 FYNNEI, per germline. CDR3 coding DNA: TGTGCCAGCAGTGAAAGCGCATGGGGGAGTTCACCCCTCCACTTT. Its protein is CASSESAWGSSPLHF.

The chain recombines TRBV20-1 with TRBJ1-3, with TRBD1 matching over 12 bases. Trimming took 7 bases from V and 5 from J; bases not matched to a gene: 3. The CDR3 totals 13 residues. Germline CDR1 DFQATT, CDR2 SNEGSKA (reference sequence). CDR3 loop: CSGGQGARNTIYF. The CDR3 nucleotides read TGCAGTGGGGGACAGGGGGCGCGAAACACCATATATTTT.

This clonotype appeared once. The CDR3 sequence: CASCWTDNSPLHF. CDR3 DNA: TGCGCCAGCTGTTGGACAGATAATTCACCCCTCCACTTT. The J gene is TRBJ1-6, the V gene TRBV5-1; a weak D match, TRBD1 (6 bases). CDR1 is SGHRS, CDR2 YFSETQ, per germline. The ends were cut back, 7 bases at V and 5 bases at J, with 10 bases in the middle. CDR3 size: 13 residues.

This clonotype was seen ten or more times. The chain links TRBV9 to TRBJ1-3; weak D call: TRBD1 (5 bases). The CDR3 extends over 16 amino acids. Germline V gene sequence: CDR1 SGDLS, CDR2 YYNGEE. The V and J ends lost 0 bases and 4 bases respectively, with 14 bases between them. DNA of the CDR3: TGTGCCAGCAGCGTAGCTCTCGGGGGACCGGGAAACACCATATATTTT. Its translation: CASSVALGGPGNTIYF.

Worth noting for this clonotype: The limits of the CDR3 on the DNA are not certain, so only TCRdb's listed CDR3 is given. The chain carries TRBV2 and TRBJ2-2. In germline, CDR1 is SNHLY, CDR2 FYNNEI. Termini included, the CDR3 measures 14 amino acids. The CDR3 sequence is CASSVTFGAGELFF.

About this clonotype: An end of the junction differs from the germline gene, which may be a read error. J is TRBJ1-2 and V is TRBV10-3; 7 bases line up with TRBD1. Germline CDR1 is ENHRY and CDR2 is SYGVKD. CDR3 length: 13 amino acids. CDR3 in DNA: TGTGTCATCAGCACCGGGACAGTCTATGGCTACACCTTC. This gives the protein CVISTGTVYGYTF.

In DNA, the CDR3 is TGTGCCAGCAGTTACCCGCTGGGGGATACCTCCTACGAGCAGTACTTC. Encoded protein: CASSYPLGDTSYEQYF. The V and J genes are TRBV6-6 and TRBJ2-7; tentatively, D is TRBD1 or TRBD2 (5 bases each). CDR1 is MNHNY and CDR2 is SVGAGI in the germline V gene (reference sequence). V lost 2 bases to trimming and J lost 0 bases, with 14 bases between them. The CDR3 is made up of 16 amino acids.

In this sample, this clonotype turned up a few times. The chain couples TRBV20-1 to TRBJ2-3, with D possibly called TRBD1 or TRBD2 (6 bases each). Trimming removed 0 bases from V and 1 base from J, with 8 bases in between. The CDR3 has 14 residues. CDR1 and CDR2 (germline): DFQATT, SNEGSKA (reference sequence). Here the CDR3 DNA reads TGCAGTGCTAGAGATAGGGGGGGCACAGATACGCAGTATTTT. This translates into CSARDRGGTDTQYF.

The genes are TRBV29-1 and TRBJ1-1, with D possibly TRBD1 on 5 matching bases. Germline V gene lookup returns CDR1 SQVTM and CDR2 ANQGSEA. This CDR3 has 14 residues. The V and J ends lost 3 bases and 4 bases respectively, with 15 bases between them. CDR3 residues: CSVDSRDMGTEAFF. In DNA form, the CDR3 reads TGCAGCGTTGATTCCAGGGATATGGGCACTGAAGCTTTCTTT.

J is TRBJ1-1 and V is TRBV20-1; D gene ambiguous. The CDR3 contains 13 residues. CDR1 is DFQATT and CDR2 is SNEGSKA in the germline V gene (reference sequence). Trimming stripped 2 bases from V and 1 base from J, with 8 bases between. The CDR3 sequence: CSARKETNTEAFF. The CDR3 DNA reads TGCAGTGCTAGAAAGGAAACGAACACTGAAGCTTTCTTT.

This clonotype was found once. It may be a read error: a sequence one base away is much more abundant. This chain joins TRBV10-2 and TRBJ1-2; 10 nucleotides align to TRBD1. This CDR3 region has 14 residues. After removal of 7 bases from V and 4 bases from J, the junction contained 6 bases not matched to a gene. CDR1 and CDR2 (germline): WSHSY, SAAADI. CDR3 coding DNA: TGCGCCAGCACCCTGGACAGGGGGGGCTATGGCTACACCTTC. This gives the protein CASTLDRGGYGYTF.

The chain uses TRBV2 and TRBJ1-6; D is unresolved. Germline CDR1 and CDR2: SNHLY and FYNNEI. V lost 3 bases, J lost 2 bases, and 5 bases lay in between. The CDR3 is made up of 14 amino acids. The CDR3 nucleotides read TGTGCCAGCAGTGACGGGACCTATAATTCACCCCTCCACTTT. Translating it yields CASSDGTYNSPLHF.

The rearrangement links TRBV10-3 to TRBJ1-2; TRBD1 aligns across 7 bases. V lost 2 bases to trimming and J lost 2 bases; unmatched junction nucleotides: 8. Germline V gene lookup returns CDR1 ENHRY and CDR2 SYGVKD. The CDR3 totals 16 residues. Written as DNA, the CDR3 is TGTGCCATCAGTGAGGATGAAGGGACAGAGAACTATGGCTACACCTTC. It translates to CAISEDEGTENYGYTF.

This clonotype was recorded a few times. This rearrangement joins TRBV20-1 to TRBJ1-6; 10 nucleotides align to TRBD1. The CDR3 totals 14 residues. The germline V gene encodes CDR1 DFQATT and CDR2 SNEGSKA (reference sequence). V was pared by 6 bases and J by 10 bases, with 9 bases of the junction left unmatched. CDR3 bases: TGCAGTGCGAGGACAGGGGGTTTTAGGTCACCCCTCCACTTT. Translated: CSARTGGFRSPLHF.